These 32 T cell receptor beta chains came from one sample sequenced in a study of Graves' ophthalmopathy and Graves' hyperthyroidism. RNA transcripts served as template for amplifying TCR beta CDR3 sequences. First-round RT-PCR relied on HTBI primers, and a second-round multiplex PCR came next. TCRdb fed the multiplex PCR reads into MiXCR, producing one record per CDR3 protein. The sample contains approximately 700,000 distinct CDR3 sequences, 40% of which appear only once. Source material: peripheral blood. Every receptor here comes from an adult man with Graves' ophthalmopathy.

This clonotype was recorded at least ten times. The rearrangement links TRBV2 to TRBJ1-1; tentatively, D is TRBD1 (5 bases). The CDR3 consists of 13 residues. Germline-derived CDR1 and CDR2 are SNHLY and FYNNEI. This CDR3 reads CASLRGLGTEAFF. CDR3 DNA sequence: TGTGCTTCTTTGAGGGGCCTGGGGACTGAAGCTTTCTTT.

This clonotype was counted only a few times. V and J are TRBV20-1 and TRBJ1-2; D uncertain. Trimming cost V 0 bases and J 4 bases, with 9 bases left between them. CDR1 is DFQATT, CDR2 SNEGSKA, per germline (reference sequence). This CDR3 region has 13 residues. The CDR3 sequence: CSARDKSAYGYTF. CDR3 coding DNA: TGCAGTGCTAGAGATAAGTCGGCCTATGGCTACACCTTC.

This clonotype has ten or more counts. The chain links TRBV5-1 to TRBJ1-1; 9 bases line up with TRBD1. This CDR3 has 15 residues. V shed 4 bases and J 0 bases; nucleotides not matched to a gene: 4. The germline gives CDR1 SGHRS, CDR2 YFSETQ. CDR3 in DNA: TGCGCCAGCAGCGAGGGGACAGGGCTGAACACTGAAGCTTTCTTT. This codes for CASSEGTGLNTEAFF.

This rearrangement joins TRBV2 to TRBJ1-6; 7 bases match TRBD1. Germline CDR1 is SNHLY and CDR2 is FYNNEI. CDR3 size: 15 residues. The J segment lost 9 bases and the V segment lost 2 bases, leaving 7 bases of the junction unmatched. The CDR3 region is CASSEIQGDGSPLHF. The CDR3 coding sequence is TGTGCCAGCAGTGAAATTCAGGGGGATGGTTCACCCCTCCACTTT. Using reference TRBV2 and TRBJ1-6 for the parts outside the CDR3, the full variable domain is EPEVTQTPSHQVTQMGQEVILRCVPISNHLYFYWYRQILGQKVEFLVSFYNNEISEKSEIFDDQFSVERPDGSNFTLKIRSTKLEDSAMYFCASSEIQGDGSPLHFGNGTRLTVT.

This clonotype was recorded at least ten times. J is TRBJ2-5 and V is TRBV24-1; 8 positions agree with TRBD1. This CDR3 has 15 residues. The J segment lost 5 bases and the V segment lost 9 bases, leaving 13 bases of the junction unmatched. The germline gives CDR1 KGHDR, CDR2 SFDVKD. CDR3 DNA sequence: TGTGCCACCTCCCAACCGGGACAGGACGGGGAGACCCAGTACTTC. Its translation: CATSQPGQDGETQYF.

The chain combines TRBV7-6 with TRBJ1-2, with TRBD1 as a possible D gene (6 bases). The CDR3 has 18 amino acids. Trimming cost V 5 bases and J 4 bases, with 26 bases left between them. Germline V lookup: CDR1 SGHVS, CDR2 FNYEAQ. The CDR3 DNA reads TGTGCCAGCAGCCCCATCACGGAAGAAGGGGGTCTGGCCTATGGCTACACCTTC. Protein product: CASSPITEEGGLAYGYTF.

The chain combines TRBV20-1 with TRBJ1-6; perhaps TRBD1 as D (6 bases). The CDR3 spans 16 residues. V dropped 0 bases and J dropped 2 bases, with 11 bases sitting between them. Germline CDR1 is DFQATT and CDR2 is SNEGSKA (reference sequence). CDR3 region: CSARDPGQTYNSPLHF. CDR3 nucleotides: TGCAGTGCTAGAGATCCGGGACAAACCTATAATTCACCCCTCCACTTT.

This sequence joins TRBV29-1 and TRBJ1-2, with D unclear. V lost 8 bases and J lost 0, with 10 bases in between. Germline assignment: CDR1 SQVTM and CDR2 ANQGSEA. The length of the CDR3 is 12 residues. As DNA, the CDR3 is TGCAGCTACTACAACACTAACTATGGCTACACCTTC. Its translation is CSYYNTNYGYTF.

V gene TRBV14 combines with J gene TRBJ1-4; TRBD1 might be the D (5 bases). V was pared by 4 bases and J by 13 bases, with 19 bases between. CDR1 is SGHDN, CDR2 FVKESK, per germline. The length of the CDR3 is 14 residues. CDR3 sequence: CASSRDLAVGGLFF. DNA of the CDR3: TGTGCCAGCAGCCGAGATCTCGCAGTTGGGGGACTGTTTTTT.

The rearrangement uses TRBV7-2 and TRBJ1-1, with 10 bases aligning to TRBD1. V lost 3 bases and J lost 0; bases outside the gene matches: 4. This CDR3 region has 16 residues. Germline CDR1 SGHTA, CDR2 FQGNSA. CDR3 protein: CASSLDRGSMNTEAFF. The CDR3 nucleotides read TGTGCCAGCAGCTTGGACAGGGGGAGTATGAACACTGAAGCTTTCTTT.

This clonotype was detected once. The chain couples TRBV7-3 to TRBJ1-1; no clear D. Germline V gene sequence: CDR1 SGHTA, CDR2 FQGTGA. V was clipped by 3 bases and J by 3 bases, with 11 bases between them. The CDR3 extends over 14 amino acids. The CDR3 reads CASSFTPRDTEAFF. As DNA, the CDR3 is TGTGCCAGCAGCTTTACCCCCCGGGACACTGAAGCTTTCTTT.

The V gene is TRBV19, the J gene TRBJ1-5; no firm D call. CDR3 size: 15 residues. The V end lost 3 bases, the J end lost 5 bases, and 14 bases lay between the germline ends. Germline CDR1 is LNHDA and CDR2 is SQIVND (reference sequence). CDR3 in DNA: TGTGCCAGTAGTATCATGGCGAGAAAGGATCAGCCCCAGCATTTT. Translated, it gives CASSIMARKDQPQHF.

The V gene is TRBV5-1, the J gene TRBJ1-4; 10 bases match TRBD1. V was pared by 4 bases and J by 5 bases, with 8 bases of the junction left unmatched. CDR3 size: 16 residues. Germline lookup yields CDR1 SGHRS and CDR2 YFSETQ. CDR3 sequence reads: CASSQGQGWENEKLFF. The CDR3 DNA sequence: TGCGCCAGCAGCCAGGGACAGGGGTGGGAAAATGAAAAACTGTTTTTT.

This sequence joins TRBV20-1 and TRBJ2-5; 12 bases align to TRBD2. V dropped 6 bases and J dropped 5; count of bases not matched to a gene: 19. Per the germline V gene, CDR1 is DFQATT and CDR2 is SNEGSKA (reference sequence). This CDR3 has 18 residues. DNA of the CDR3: TGCAGTGCGCTAATACCCGGGACTAGCGGGCGAGGGGCGGAGACCCAGTACTTC. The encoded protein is CSALIPGTSGRGAETQYF.

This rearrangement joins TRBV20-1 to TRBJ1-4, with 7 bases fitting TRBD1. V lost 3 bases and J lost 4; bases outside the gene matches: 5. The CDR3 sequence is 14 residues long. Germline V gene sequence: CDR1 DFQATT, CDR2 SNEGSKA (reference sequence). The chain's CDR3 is CSARAGQLNEKLFF. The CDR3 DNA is TGCAGTGCTAGGGCGGGACAGCTTAATGAAAAACTGTTTTTT.

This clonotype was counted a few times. CDR3 in amino acids: CASSLAPGSEAFF. In nucleotides, the CDR3 is TGTGCCAGCAGCTTAGCGCCGGGGTCGGAAGCTTTCTTT. The chain recombines TRBV7-9 with TRBJ1-1; D is unclear. The CDR3 has 13 amino acids. Trimming shortened V by 0 bases and J by 8 bases, and 10 bases separated the two germline ends. Germline-derived CDR1 and CDR2 are SEHNR and FQNEAQ (reference sequence).

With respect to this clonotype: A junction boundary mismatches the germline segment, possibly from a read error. CDR3 in amino acids: CAGRYRGANYGYTF. The CDR3, as DNA: TGTGCCGGCAGATACAGGGGGGCGAACTATGGCTACACCTTC. This rearrangement joins TRBV2 to TRBJ1-2; 8 nucleotides line up with TRBD1. CDR3 size: 14 residues. Germline V gene lookup returns CDR1 SNHLY and CDR2 FYNNEI. Full variable domain (rest looked up from reference TRBV2 and TRBJ1-2): EPEVTQTPSHQVTQMGQEVILRCVPISNHLYFYWYRQILGQKVEFLVSFYNNEISEKSEIFDDQFSVERPDGSNFTLKIRSTKLEDSAMYFCAGRYRGANYGYTFGSGTRLTVV.

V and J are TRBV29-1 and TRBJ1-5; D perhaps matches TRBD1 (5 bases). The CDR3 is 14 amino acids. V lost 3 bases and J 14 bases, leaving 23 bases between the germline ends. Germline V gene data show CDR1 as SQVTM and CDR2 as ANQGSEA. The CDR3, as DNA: TGCAGCGTTGAGGGCCAGGGAGTGGTGAAGGACGAGCATTTT. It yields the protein CSVEGQGVVKDEHF.

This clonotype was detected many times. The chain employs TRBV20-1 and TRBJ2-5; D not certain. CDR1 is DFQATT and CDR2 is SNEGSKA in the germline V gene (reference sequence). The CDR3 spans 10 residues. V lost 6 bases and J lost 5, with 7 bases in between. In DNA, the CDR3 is TGCAGTGCCCACGATGAGACCCAGTACTTC. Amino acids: CSAHDETQYF.

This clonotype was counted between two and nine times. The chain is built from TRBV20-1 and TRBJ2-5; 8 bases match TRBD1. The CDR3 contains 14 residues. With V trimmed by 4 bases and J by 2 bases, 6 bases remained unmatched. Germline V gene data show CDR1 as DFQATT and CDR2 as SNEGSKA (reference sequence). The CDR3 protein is CSAIRQGRQETQYF. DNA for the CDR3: TGCAGTGCTATACGACAGGGGAGGCAAGAGACCCAGTACTTC.

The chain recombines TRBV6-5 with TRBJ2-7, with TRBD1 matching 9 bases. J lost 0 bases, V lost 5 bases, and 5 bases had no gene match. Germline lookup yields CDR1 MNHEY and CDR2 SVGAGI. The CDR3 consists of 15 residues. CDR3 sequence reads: CASSVLDRGSYEQYF. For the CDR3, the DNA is TGTGCCAGCAGTGTACTGGACAGGGGCTCCTACGAGCAGTACTTC.

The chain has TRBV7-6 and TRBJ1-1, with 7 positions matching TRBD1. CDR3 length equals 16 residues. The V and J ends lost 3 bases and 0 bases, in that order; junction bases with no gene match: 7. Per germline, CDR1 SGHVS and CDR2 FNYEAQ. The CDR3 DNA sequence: TGTGCCAGCAGCTTCCCAGGGGGGATCATGAACACTGAAGCTTTCTTT. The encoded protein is CASSFPGGIMNTEAFF.

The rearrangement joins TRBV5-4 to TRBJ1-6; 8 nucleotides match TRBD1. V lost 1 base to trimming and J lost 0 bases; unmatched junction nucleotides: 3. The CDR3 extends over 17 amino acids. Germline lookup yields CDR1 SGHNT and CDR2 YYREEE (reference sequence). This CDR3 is CASSLRDRNSYNSPLHF. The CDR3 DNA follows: TGTGCCAGCAGCTTGCGGGACAGGAACTCCTATAATTCACCCCTCCACTTT. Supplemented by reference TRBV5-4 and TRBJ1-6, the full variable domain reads ETGVTQSPTHLIKTRGQQVTLRCSSQSGHNTVSWYQQALGQGPQFIFQYYREEENGRGNFPPRFSGLQFPNYSSELNVNALELDDSALYLCASSLRDRNSYNSPLHFGNGTRLTVT.

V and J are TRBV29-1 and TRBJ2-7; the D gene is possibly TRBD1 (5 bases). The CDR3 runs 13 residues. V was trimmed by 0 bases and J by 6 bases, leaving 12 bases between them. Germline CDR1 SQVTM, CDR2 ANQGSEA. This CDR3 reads CSVEDLRAGEQYF. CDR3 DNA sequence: TGCAGCGTTGAAGATCTCAGGGCCGGCGAGCAGTACTTC.

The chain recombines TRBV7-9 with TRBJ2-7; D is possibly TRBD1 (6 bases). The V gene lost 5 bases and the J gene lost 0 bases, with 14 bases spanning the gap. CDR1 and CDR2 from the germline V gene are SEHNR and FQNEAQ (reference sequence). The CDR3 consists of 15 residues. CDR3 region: CASSTNRADSYEQYF. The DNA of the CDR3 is TGTGCCAGCAGCACCAACAGGGCCGACTCCTACGAGCAGTACTTC.

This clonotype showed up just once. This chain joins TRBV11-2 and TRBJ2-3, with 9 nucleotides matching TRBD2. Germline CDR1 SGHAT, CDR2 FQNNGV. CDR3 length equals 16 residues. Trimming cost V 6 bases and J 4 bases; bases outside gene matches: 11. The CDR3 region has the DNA TGTGCCAGCAGTGAGTTCAGCGGGAGGTCACCAGATACGCAGTATTTT. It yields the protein CASSEFSGRSPDTQYF.

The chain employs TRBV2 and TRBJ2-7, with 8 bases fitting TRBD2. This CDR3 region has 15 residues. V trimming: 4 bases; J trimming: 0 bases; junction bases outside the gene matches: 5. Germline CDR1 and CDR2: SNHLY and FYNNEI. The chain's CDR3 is CASSGAGGGSYEQYF. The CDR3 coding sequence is TGTGCCAGCAGTGGCGCGGGGGGCGGCTCCTACGAGCAGTACTTC.

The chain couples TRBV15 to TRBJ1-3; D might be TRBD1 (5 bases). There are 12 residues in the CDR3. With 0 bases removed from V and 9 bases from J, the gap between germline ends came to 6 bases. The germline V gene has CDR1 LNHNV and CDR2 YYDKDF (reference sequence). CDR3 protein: CATSRDRGTIYF. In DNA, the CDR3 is TGTGCCACCAGCAGAGATAGGGGCACCATATATTTT.

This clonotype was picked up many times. CDR3 residues: CASSLIRLAGANVLTF. DNA for the CDR3: TGTGCCAGCAGCTTAATTCGACTAGCTGGGGCCAACGTCCTGACTTTC. The rearrangement joins TRBV7-9 to TRBJ2-6; possible D gene TRBD2, 6 bases. Germline assignment: CDR1 SEHNR and CDR2 FQNEAQ (reference sequence). Deletions cut 2 bases from V and 2 bases from J, with 10 bases between. The CDR3 sequence is 16 residues long.

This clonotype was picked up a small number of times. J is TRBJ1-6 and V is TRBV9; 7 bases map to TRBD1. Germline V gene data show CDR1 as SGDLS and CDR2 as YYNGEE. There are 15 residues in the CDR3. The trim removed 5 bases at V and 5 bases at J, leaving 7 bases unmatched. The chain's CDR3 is CASSSTGINNSPLHF. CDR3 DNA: TGTGCCAGCAGTTCGACAGGGATCAATAATTCACCCCTCCACTTT.

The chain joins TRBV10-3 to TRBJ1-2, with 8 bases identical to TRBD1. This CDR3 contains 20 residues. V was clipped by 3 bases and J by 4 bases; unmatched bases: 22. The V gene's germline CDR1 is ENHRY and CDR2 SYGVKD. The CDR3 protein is CAISDPILTGDRTKFYGYTF. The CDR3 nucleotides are TGTGCCATCAGTGACCCGATATTGACAGGGGACCGTACCAAATTCTATGGCTACACCTTC.

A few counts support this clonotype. CDR3 loop: CASRIRDVSYEQYF. Written as DNA, the CDR3 is TGTGCCAGCAGGATCCGGGACGTCTCCTACGAGCAGTACTTC. The rearrangement links TRBV6-5 to TRBJ2-7, with D perhaps given as TRBD1 or TRBD2 (5 bases each). The CDR3 runs 14 residues. V was cut by 6 bases and J by 0 bases, with 12 bases left in between. Germline V lookup: CDR1 MNHEY, CDR2 SVGAGI.